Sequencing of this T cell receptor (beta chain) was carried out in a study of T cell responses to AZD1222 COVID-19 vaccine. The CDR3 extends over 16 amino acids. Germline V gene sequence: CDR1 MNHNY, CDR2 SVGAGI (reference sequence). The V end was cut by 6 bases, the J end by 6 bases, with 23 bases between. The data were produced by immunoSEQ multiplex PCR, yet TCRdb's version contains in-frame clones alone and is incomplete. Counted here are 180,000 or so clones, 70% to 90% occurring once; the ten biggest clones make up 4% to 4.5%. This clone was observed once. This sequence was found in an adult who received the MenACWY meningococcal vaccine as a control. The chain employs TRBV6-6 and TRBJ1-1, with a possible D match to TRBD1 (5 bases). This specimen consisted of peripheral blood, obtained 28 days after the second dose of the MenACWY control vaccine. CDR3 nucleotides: TGTGCCAGCAGGGGCGGGGGGGTCCCTACTGGCCCTGAAGCTTTCTTT. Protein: CASRGGGVPTGPEAFF.